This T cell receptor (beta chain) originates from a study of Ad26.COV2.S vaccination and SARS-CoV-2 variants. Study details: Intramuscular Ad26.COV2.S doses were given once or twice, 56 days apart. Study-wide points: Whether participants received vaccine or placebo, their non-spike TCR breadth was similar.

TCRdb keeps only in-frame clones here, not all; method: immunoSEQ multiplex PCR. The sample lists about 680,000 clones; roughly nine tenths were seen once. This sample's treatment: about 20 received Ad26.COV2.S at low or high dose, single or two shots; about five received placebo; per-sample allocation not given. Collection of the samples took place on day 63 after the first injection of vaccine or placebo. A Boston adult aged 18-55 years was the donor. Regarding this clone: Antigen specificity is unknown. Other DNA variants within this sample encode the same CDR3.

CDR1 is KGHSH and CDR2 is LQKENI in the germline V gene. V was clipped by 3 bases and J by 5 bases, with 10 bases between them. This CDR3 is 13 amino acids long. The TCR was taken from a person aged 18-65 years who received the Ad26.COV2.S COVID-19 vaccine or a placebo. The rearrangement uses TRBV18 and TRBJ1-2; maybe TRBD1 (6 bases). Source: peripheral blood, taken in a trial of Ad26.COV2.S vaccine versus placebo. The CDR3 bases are TGTGCCAGCTCACCCGACAGGAATTATGGCTACACCTTC. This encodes CASSPDRNYGYTF.